The 30 T cell receptor beta chains reported below all come from one sample, sequenced in a study of shared clonotypes between healthy human individuals. Clones were sequenced by immunoSEQ multiplex PCR, and TCRdb holds only the in-frame ones, with some missing. The sample carries 2 million to 2.5 million clones, over 85% recorded once. Selected positively for CCR7 and CD45RO-negative, naive CD8 cells excluded terminally differentiated effector memory CD45RA+ cells. Sequences were obtained from naive CD8+ T cells sorted from blood. Receptors originate from a man aged 18 to 29 in good health.

A note on this clone: It is unclear where the CDR3 begins or ends on the DNA, so no DNA is shown, and the CDR3 is as TCRdb lists it. This sequence joins TRBV27 and TRBJ2-7; the tabulated D call, TRBD1, remains unverified against the DNA. Germline CDR1 is MNHEY and CDR2 is SMNVEV (reference sequence). Inclusive of both ends, the CDR3 amounts to 16 amino acids. CDR3 sequence reads: CASSFGPGGLIYEQYF.

The rearrangement links TRBV19 to TRBJ1-1; no firm D call. In germline, CDR1 is LNHDA, CDR2 SQIVND (reference sequence). CDR3 length equals 14 residues. V lost 3 bases and J lost 0, with 8 bases in between. The CDR3 DNA reads TGTGCCAGTAGTATTGGCATGATGAACACTGAAGCTTTCTTT. Amino acids: CASSIGMMNTEAFF.

The chain combines TRBV6-1 with TRBJ2-7, with TRBD1 matching 9 bases. Losses at the gene ends were 0 bases for V and 4 bases for J; bases not matched to a gene: 4. The CDR3 runs to 15 residues. Per germline, CDR1 MNHNS and CDR2 SASEGT. The CDR3 sequence is CASSEAWTGEYEQYF. CDR3 DNA sequence: TGTGCCAGCAGTGAAGCTTGGACAGGGGAGTACGAGCAGTACTTC.

The chain couples TRBV27 to TRBJ2-4; 14 bases align to TRBD2. This CDR3 is 17 amino acids long. Germline CDR1 is MNHEY and CDR2 is SMNVEV (reference sequence). V was pared by 5 bases and J by 4 bases, with 7 bases of the junction left unmatched. The CDR3 region has the DNA TGTGCCAGCAGTGACCTGGGACTAGCGGGGGCAAAAAACATTCAGTACTTC. Translation: CASSDLGLAGAKNIQYF.

This clone came up a few times. CDR3 DNA: TGTGCCAGCAGCTTAGAACCCGGTACCAATTCACCCCTCCACTTT. The encoded protein is CASSLEPGTNSPLHF. V and J are TRBV11-2 and TRBJ1-6; D unresolved. This CDR3 has 15 residues. V shed 0 bases and J shed 7 bases, with 10 bases lying between them. Germline assignment: CDR1 SGHAT and CDR2 FQNNGV.

This rearrangement joins TRBV7-3 to TRBJ2-1; perhaps TRBD1 as D (5 bases). With 4 bases removed from V and 0 bases from J, the gap between germline ends came to 7 bases. This CDR3 region has 14 residues. The germline gives CDR1 SGHTA, CDR2 FQGTGA. The DNA of the CDR3 is TGTGCCAGCAGCTCGGACAACTCCTACAATGAGCAGTTCTTC. It is translated as CASSSDNSYNEQFF.

The rearrangement uses TRBV28 and TRBJ2-2; 9 bases align to TRBD2. Germline lookup yields CDR1 MDHEN and CDR2 SYDVKM. The V segment lost 5 bases and the J segment 3 bases; nucleotides outside the gene matches: 4. CDR3 size: 15 residues. The CDR3 here is CASSEGLAYTGELFF. In DNA form, the CDR3 reads TGTGCCAGCAGTGAGGGACTAGCTTACACCGGGGAGCTGTTTTTT. The full variable domain, its missing parts supplied by reference TRBV28 and TRBJ2-2, is DVKVTQSSRYLVKRTGEKVFLECVQDMDHENMFWYRQDPGLGLRLIYFSYDVKMKEKGDIPEGYSVSREKKERFSLILESASTNQTSMYLCASSEGLAYTGELFFGEGSRLTVL.

Here the CDR3 reads CASSSQETGVYGYTF. The CDR3 DNA reads as TGTGCCAGCAGCTCTCAAGAAACAGGGGTCTATGGCTACACCTTC. The chain is built from TRBV7-9 and TRBJ1-2; 7 nucleotides align to TRBD1. V lost 4 bases and J lost 4; bases outside the gene matches: 9. The CDR3 has 15 residues. The germline V gene has CDR1 SEHNR and CDR2 FQNEAQ (reference sequence).

J is TRBJ1-6 and V is TRBV7-2; D gene unclear. Germline V gene lookup returns CDR1 SGHTA and CDR2 FQGNSA. CDR3 length: 12 residues. V lost 1 base, J lost 7 bases, and 2 bases lay in between. CDR3 bases: TGTGCCAGCAGCTTAGGGAATTCACCCCTCCACTTT. The encoded protein is CASSLGNSPLHF.

The chain couples TRBV7-6 to TRBJ2-5, with D uncertain. Per germline, CDR1 SGHVS and CDR2 FNYEAQ. CDR3 length: 15 amino acids. V lost 5 bases to trimming and J lost 2 bases, with 15 bases between them. DNA of the CDR3: TGTGCCAGCAGCGACGGGCGGAATTATCAAGAGACCCAGTACTTC. Its protein product is CASSDGRNYQETQYF.

J is TRBJ1-5 and V is TRBV19, with TRBD1 as a possible D gene (6 bases). This CDR3 has 17 amino acids. V lost 4 bases and J 1 base, leaving 17 bases between the germline ends. The germline V gene has CDR1 LNHDA and CDR2 SQIVND (reference sequence). CDR3 bases: TGTGCCAGTAGTAGAGAGGCAGGGGCCCGGAGCAATCAGCCCCAGCATTTT. This encodes CASSREAGARSNQPQHF.

Turning to this clone: The sample contains more than one DNA sequence encoding this CDR3. This rearrangement joins TRBV27 to TRBJ2-5; 8 bases are a match to TRBD2. Germline trimming cut 0 bases from V and 4 bases from J; bases unmatched to any gene: 1. CDR3 length equals 14 residues. Germline V gives CDR1 MNHEY, CDR2 SMNVEV (reference sequence). The CDR3 nucleotides are TGTGCCAGCAGTTTATCCGCGGGAGGAGAGACCCAGTACTTC. Translation gives CASSLSAGGETQYF.

The V and J genes are TRBV4-3 and TRBJ2-3; the D is unclear. Germline values: CDR1 LGHNA, CDR2 YSLEER. Trimming shortened V by 0 bases and J by 3 bases, and 13 bases separated the two germline ends. The CDR3 runs to 16 residues. The CDR3 sequence is CASSQDLQLLTDTQYF. The DNA of the CDR3 is TGCGCCAGCAGCCAAGATTTGCAGCTCTTGACAGATACGCAGTATTTT.

Comments on this clone: The same CDR3 also results from other DNA sequences found in this sample. J is TRBJ2-1 and V is TRBV9; either TRBD1 or TRBD2 may fit D (5 bases each). Germline loops: CDR1 SGDLS, CDR2 YYNGEE. The length of the CDR3 is 13 residues. V dropped 0 bases and J dropped 7 bases, with 8 bases sitting between them. The CDR3 sequence is CASSVGGDNEQFF. The CDR3, as DNA: TGTGCCAGCAGCGTAGGAGGGGATAATGAGCAGTTCTTC.

This chain links TRBV13 with TRBJ1-2; weak D call: TRBD1 (5 bases). V dropped 3 bases and J dropped 1 base, with 9 bases sitting between them. The CDR3 consists of 14 residues. In germline, CDR1 is PRHDT, CDR2 FYEKMQ (reference sequence). CDR3 nucleotides: TGTGCCAGCAGCTTTGGACAACTTAACTATGGCTACACCTTC. It codes for CASSFGQLNYGYTF.

The V call is TRBV2, the J call TRBJ1-5; D is possibly TRBD1 (5 bases). Deletions cut 6 bases from V and 3 bases from J, with 15 bases between. The germline V gene has CDR1 SNHLY and CDR2 FYNNEI. The CDR3 extends over 15 amino acids. For the CDR3, the DNA is TGTGCCAGCAGCCCCTCGGCAGGGATCAATCAGCCCCAGCATTTT. Residues: CASSPSAGINQPQHF.

The chain employs TRBV27 and TRBJ1-5; TRBD1 aligns across 9 bases. Trimming removed 3 bases from V and 0 bases from J; junction bases left unmatched: 12. The CDR3 contains 19 residues. CDR1 and CDR2 (germline): MNHEY, SMNVEV (reference sequence). CDR3 protein: CASSFGATGGPLSNQPQHF. The CDR3, as DNA: TGTGCCAGCAGTTTTGGGGCCACAGGGGGCCCGCTTAGCAATCAGCCCCAGCATTTT.

The chain has TRBV4-3 and TRBJ2-1; 14 bases are shared with TRBD2. The J segment lost 4 bases and the V segment lost 0 bases, leaving 11 bases of the junction unmatched. Germline V gene lookup returns CDR1 LGHNA and CDR2 YSLEER. This CDR3 has 20 residues. The CDR3 sequence: CASSQDSDLGLAGAYNEQFF. CDR3 in DNA: TGCGCCAGCAGCCAAGATAGCGATTTGGGACTAGCGGGAGCTTACAATGAGCAGTTCTTC.

This sequence joins TRBV10-1 and TRBJ2-7; the match to TRBD2 covers 9 bases. Per germline, CDR1 WNHNN and CDR2 SYGVQD (reference sequence). The ends lost 5 bases at V and 4 bases at J; junction bases unmatched: 6. This CDR3 spans 14 amino acids. The CDR3: CASSKGTSRYEQYF. CDR3 in DNA: TGCGCCAGCAGTAAGGGGACTAGCCGGTACGAGCAGTACTTC.

V usage is TRBV5-4 and J usage is TRBJ2-1; D is tentatively TRBD1 or TRBD2 (5 bases each). There are 15 residues in the CDR3. Germline V CDR1 and CDR2: SGHNT, YYREEE (reference sequence). V was cut by 5 bases and J by 8 bases, with 20 bases left in between. CDR3 DNA sequence: TGTGCCAGCAGTACCGGGGACGGCCCGTCCGATGAGCAGTTCTTC. Encoded protein: CASSTGDGPSDEQFF.

This clone was observed a single time. This chain joins TRBV6-1 and TRBJ1-4, with 10 bases fitting TRBD1. The CDR3 is 18 amino acids. The V segment lost 2 bases and the J segment 0 bases; nucleotides outside the gene matches: 6. Germline CDR1 is MNHNS and CDR2 is SASEGT. CDR3 protein: CASSEPGQGLATNEKLFF. CDR3 DNA: TGTGCCAGCAGTGAACCGGGACAGGGGCTTGCAACTAATGAAAAACTGTTTTTT.

The chain is built from TRBV2 and TRBJ1-4; 7 bases are shared with TRBD1. The CDR3 contains 14 residues. The germline V gene has CDR1 SNHLY and CDR2 FYNNEI. Unmatched junction bases numbered 9, after V lost 7 bases and J lost 7 bases. The DNA of the CDR3 is TGTGCCAGCACCTTGATGGCAGGGGGTGAAAAACTGTTTTTT. Residues: CASTLMAGGEKLFF. Full variable domain (missing parts from reference TRBV2 and TRBJ1-4): EPEVTQTPSHQVTQMGQEVILRCVPISNHLYFYWYRQILGQKVEFLVSFYNNEISEKSEIFDDQFSVERPDGSNFTLKIRSTKLEDSAMYFCASTLMAGGEKLFFGSGTQLSVL.

The V call is TRBV6-6, the J call TRBJ1-2; possibly TRBD1 for D (5 bases). The germline V and J ends were trimmed by 5 bases and 3 bases, with 13 bases remaining between them. Germline V gene data show CDR1 as MNHNY and CDR2 as SVGAGI (reference sequence). The CDR3 is 14 amino acids. CDR3 DNA: TGTGCCAGCAGTATAGCCGGGACCGACTATGGCTACACCTTC. This translates into CASSIAGTDYGYTF.

The chain combines TRBV6-5 with TRBJ2-7; 8 bases are shared with TRBD2. The germline gives CDR1 MNHEY, CDR2 SVGAGI. The trim removed 6 bases at V and 0 bases at J, leaving 7 bases unmatched. This CDR3 has 15 amino acids. The CDR3 loop reads CASSAGSGSSYEQYF. CDR3 nucleotide sequence: TGTGCCAGCAGCGCGGGGAGCGGGAGCTCCTACGAGCAGTACTTC.

The CDR3 DNA follows: TGTGCCAGCAGCCTAACGACAGGGTTTAGTTCACCCCTCCACTTT. Translation: CASSLTTGFSSPLHF. The chain joins TRBV9 to TRBJ1-6; 7 nucleotides align to TRBD1. Germline CDR1 and CDR2: SGDLS and YYNGEE. Germline trimming cut 4 bases from V and 9 bases from J; bases unmatched to any gene: 10. This CDR3 contains 15 residues.

This chain links TRBV13 with TRBJ1-1; tentative D call: TRBD1 (6 bases). Germline loops: CDR1 PRHDT, CDR2 FYEKMQ (reference sequence). The V gene lost 3 bases and the J gene lost 3 bases, with 11 bases spanning the gap. The CDR3 sequence is 14 residues long. CDR3 sequence reads: CASSFVTGHTEAFF. CDR3 bases: TGTGCCAGCAGCTTTGTGACAGGACACACTGAAGCTTTCTTT.

The CDR3 DNA reads TGTGCCAGTACCCCGGGACAGGGTTCGAGGGAGCAGTACTTC. Its protein product is CASTPGQGSREQYF. The chain has TRBV19 and TRBJ2-7; the match to TRBD1 covers 9 bases. CDR1 is LNHDA and CDR2 is SQIVND in the germline V gene (reference sequence). CDR3 length: 14 amino acids. V gave up 7 bases and J gave up 7 bases; unmatched junction bases: 11.

This clone was detected a few times. This chain joins TRBV28 and TRBJ2-5; D may be TRBD1 (7 bases). The CDR3 consists of 15 residues. V lost 4 bases and J 3 bases, leaving 15 bases between the germline ends. The germline V gene has CDR1 MDHEN and CDR2 SYDVKM. In DNA form, the CDR3 reads TGTGCCAGCAGTTGGAGGGGGCTCGATAAAGAGACCCAGTACTTC. Protein product: CASSWRGLDKETQYF.

The chain carries TRBV29-1 and TRBJ2-4; no clear D gene. The ends were cut back, 5 bases at V and 0 bases at J, with 20 bases in the middle. The CDR3 has 17 residues. Germline V CDR1 and CDR2: SQVTM, ANQGSEA. This CDR3 is CSVLGLTENLAKNIQYF. CDR3 in DNA: TGCAGCGTTTTGGGCCTGACGGAAAACCTAGCCAAAAACATTCAGTACTTC.

This chain uses TRBV7-9 with TRBJ2-7; D possibly matches TRBD1 or TRBD2 (6 bases each). The germline V gene has CDR1 SEHNR and CDR2 FQNEAQ (reference sequence). The germline V and J ends were trimmed by 5 bases and 3 bases, with 17 bases remaining between them. There are 15 residues in the CDR3. The CDR3 nucleotides read TGTGCCAGCAGCCCCGTAGGGGGGTCCCACTACGAGCAGTACTTC. Translation: CASSPVGGSHYEQYF.